Following are 19 T cell receptor beta chains from one sample sequenced in a study of T cell changes during pregnancy in multiple sclerosis. Profiled with immunoSEQ multiplex PCR; TCRdb holds only in-frame clones, not every one. The sample consists of about 26,000 clones, 89% of them appearing once. The material was CD8+ T cells from peripheral blood mononuclear cells, obtained in the second trimester of pregnancy. All receptors come from a female donor with multiple sclerosis, enrolled in a pregnancy study.

The chain is built from TRBV6-5 and TRBJ2-5, with D tentatively TRBD1 (6 bases). Trimming left V 6 bases short and J 4 bases short, with 18 bases between. Germline values: CDR1 MNHEY, CDR2 SVGAGI. This CDR3 has 15 amino acids. DNA of the CDR3: TGTGCCAGCAGACGCCTAACAGGGAACGGAGAGACCCAGTACTTC. This codes for CASRRLTGNGETQYF.

J is TRBJ1-1 and V is TRBV28; D may be TRBD1 (6 bases). Trimming took off 4 bases at V and 4 bases at J, with 13 bases between the two ends. From germline, CDR1 is MDHEN and CDR2 SYDVKM. The CDR3 is 14 amino acids. For the CDR3, the DNA is TGTGCCAGCAGTTACAGGGTTGGGGGCACTGAAGCTTTCTTT. It translates to CASSYRVGGTEAFF.

The chain links TRBV19 to TRBJ2-7; D may be TRBD1 (5 bases). Trimming took off 0 bases at V and 2 bases at J, with 14 bases between the two ends. Per germline, CDR1 LNHDA and CDR2 SQIVND (reference sequence). This CDR3 is 16 amino acids long. CDR3 residues: CASSIDSSGFPYEQYF. For the CDR3, the DNA is TGTGCCAGTAGTATAGATTCGTCAGGGTTTCCCTACGAGCAGTACTTC.

This clone came up a few times. DNA for the CDR3: TGTGCCAGCAGCTTAAGACAGGGCCGTTACGAGCAGTACTTC. Residues: CASSLRQGRYEQYF. The gene calls are TRBV7-2 and TRBJ2-7, with 7 positions matching TRBD1. The J segment lost 4 bases and the V segment lost 2 bases, leaving 5 bases of the junction unmatched. CDR1 and CDR2 from the germline V gene are SGHTA and FQGNSA. The length of the CDR3 is 14 residues. Together with reference TRBV7-2 and TRBJ2-7, the CDR3 gives the full variable domain: GAGVSQSPSNKVTEKGKDVELRCDPISGHTALYWYRQSLGQGLEFLIYFQGNSAPDKSGLPSDRFSAERTGGSVSTLTIQRTQQEDSAVYLCASSLRQGRYEQYFGPGTRLTVT.

The rearrangement joins TRBV4-1 to TRBJ2-7; D might be TRBD2 (7 bases). Trimming removed 4 bases at V and 0 bases at J, with 16 bases between. This CDR3 is 16 amino acids long. CDR1 and CDR2 from the germline V gene are MGHRA and YSYEKL. The CDR3 spells CASSLGGGPSSYEQYF. The DNA for the CDR3 is TGCGCCAGCAGCCTGGGAGGGGGTCCGAGCTCCTACGAGCAGTACTTC.

The V gene is TRBV9, the J gene TRBJ2-3, with 8 bases fitting TRBD2. V shed 2 bases and J 4 bases; nucleotides not matched to a gene: 9. Germline V gene data show CDR1 as SGDLS and CDR2 as YYNGEE. CDR3 length: 16 amino acids. The CDR3 DNA follows: TGTGCCAGCAGCGTCCTAGCGGGTGAGGGCGCAGATACGCAGTATTTT. Translated: CASSVLAGEGADTQYF.

The gene calls are TRBV11-1 and TRBJ2-1, with D perhaps TRBD2 (6 bases). Germline CDR1 and CDR2: SGHAT and FQDESV (reference sequence). The CDR3 spans 18 residues. V lost 5 bases to trimming and J lost 0 bases, with 20 bases between them. As DNA, the CDR3 is TGTGCCAGCAGCCCCTTTTTCCCTAGCGAGAGCTCCTACAATGAGCAGTTCTTC. Protein sequence: CASSPFFPSESSYNEQFF.

The chain is built from TRBV4-3 and TRBJ2-7; 10 bases align to TRBD1. Looked up from germline, CDR1 is LGHNA and CDR2 is YSLEER. The V and J ends lost 0 bases and 6 bases, in that order; junction bases with no gene match: 5. This CDR3 has 15 amino acids. The CDR3 loop reads CASSQDGQGVREQYF. CDR3 sequence (DNA): TGCGCCAGCAGCCAAGACGGACAGGGGGTACGCGAGCAGTACTTC.

This clone was detected a few times. This sequence joins TRBV19 and TRBJ1-1, with D hard to call. The germline V gene encodes CDR1 LNHDA and CDR2 SQIVND (reference sequence). Trimming left V 0 bases short and J 5 bases short, with 10 bases between. The length of the CDR3 is 14 residues. This CDR3 reads CASSIDGGLTEAFF. The DNA of the CDR3 is TGTGCCAGTAGTATAGATGGAGGGCTTACTGAAGCTTTCTTT.

The chain uses TRBV7-9 and TRBJ1-2; 10 bases align to TRBD1. The germline V gene encodes CDR1 SEHNR and CDR2 FQNEAQ (reference sequence). Unmatched junction bases numbered 11, after V lost 6 bases and J lost 7 bases. The CDR3 spans 15 residues. The chain's CDR3 is CASSPPGQGMVGYTF. CDR3 bases: TGTGCCAGCAGTCCACCGGGACAGGGGATGGTTGGCTACACCTTC.

This chain links TRBV19 with TRBJ2-7, with 14 positions matching TRBD2. Germline V lookup: CDR1 LNHDA, CDR2 SQIVND (reference sequence). CDR3 size: 16 residues. Unmatched junction bases numbered 4, after V lost 1 base and J lost 5 bases. CDR3 DNA sequence: TGTGCCAGTAGTATAGGACTAGCGGGAGGGCCTAACGAGCAGTACTTC. It encodes CASSIGLAGGPNEQYF.

This rearrangement joins TRBV7-9 to TRBJ2-7; TRBD1 aligns across 8 bases. V was pared by 5 bases and J by 6 bases, with 9 bases of the junction left unmatched. Germline CDR1 is SEHNR and CDR2 is FQNEAQ (reference sequence). This CDR3 is 14 amino acids long. DNA of the CDR3: TGTGCCAGCAGCCCTCGGACAGGGCTCGTCGAGCAGTACTTC. It codes for CASSPRTGLVEQYF.

In this sample, this clone turned up once. The rearrangement uses TRBV28 and TRBJ1-3, with no clear D. Germline CDR1 reads MDHEN; CDR2 reads SYDVKM. V was shortened by 4 bases and J by 0 bases, with 7 bases between the two germline ends. This CDR3 comprises 14 residues. CDR3 in amino acids: CASSWESSGNTIYF. The DNA for the CDR3 is TGTGCCAGCAGTTGGGAGAGCTCTGGAAACACCATATATTTT.

The chain employs TRBV28 and TRBJ2-1, with D unresolved. V was pared by 5 bases and J by 3 bases, with 14 bases between. The CDR3 extends over 15 amino acids. Germline V gives CDR1 MDHEN, CDR2 SYDVKM. CDR3 protein: CASSTLFTVYNEQFF. As DNA, the CDR3 is TGTGCCAGCAGTACCTTGTTTACAGTCTACAATGAGCAGTTCTTC. Variable domain in full (rest from reference TRBV28 and TRBJ2-1): DVKVTQSSRYLVKRTGEKVFLECVQDMDHENMFWYRQDPGLGLRLIYFSYDVKMKEKGDIPEGYSVSREKKERFSLILESASTNQTSMYLCASSTLFTVYNEQFFGPGTRLTVL.

V usage is TRBV6-1 and J usage is TRBJ2-1, with D perhaps TRBD2 (7 bases). Trimming cost V 8 bases and J 1 base, with 15 bases left between them. This CDR3 has 15 residues. CDR1 is MNHNS, CDR2 SASEGT, per germline. CDR3 sequence: CASHEGGGSYNEQFF. In nucleotides, the CDR3 is TGTGCCAGCCACGAGGGAGGGGGGTCCTACAATGAGCAGTTCTTC.

V usage is TRBV2 and J usage is TRBJ2-2; maybe TRBD1 (5 bases). Germline CDR1 and CDR2: SNHLY and FYNNEI. The V end lost 1 base, the J end lost 4 bases, and 16 bases lay between the germline ends. There are 17 residues in the CDR3. This CDR3 is CASSEEGSTAVTGELFF. As DNA, the CDR3 is TGTGCCAGCAGTGAAGAGGGGTCAACGGCCGTCACCGGGGAGCTGTTTTTT.

The table lists this clone with a few counts. This chain uses TRBV11-2 with TRBJ2-3; 11 nucleotides line up with TRBD1. The ends lost 5 bases at V and 6 bases at J; junction bases unmatched: 7. Germline CDR1 and CDR2: SGHAT and FQNNGV. This CDR3 spans 15 amino acids. CDR3 protein: CASSLGQGVWDTQYF. CDR3 nucleotides: TGTGCCAGCAGCCTGGGACAGGGGGTGTGGGATACGCAGTATTTT. Full variable domain (missing parts from reference TRBV11-2 and TRBJ2-3): EAGVAQSPRYKIIEKRQSVAFWCNPISGHATLYWYQQILGQGPKLLIQFQNNGVVDDSQLPKDRFSAERLKGVDSTLKIQPAKLEDSAVYLCASSLGQGVWDTQYFGPGTRLTVL.

The chain is built from TRBV2 and TRBJ2-2; D ambiguous. Germline V gene data show CDR1 as SNHLY and CDR2 as FYNNEI. V was trimmed by 4 bases and J by 0 bases, leaving 9 bases between them. This CDR3 contains 15 residues. CDR3 amino acids: CASSVLTSNTGELFF. The CDR3 nucleotides are TGTGCCAGCAGTGTTTTGACATCGAACACCGGGGAGCTGTTTTTT. Together with reference TRBV2 and TRBJ2-2, the CDR3 gives the full variable domain: EPEVTQTPSHQVTQMGQEVILRCVPISNHLYFYWYRQILGQKVEFLVSFYNNEISEKSEIFDDQFSVERPDGSNFTLKIRSTKLEDSAMYFCASSVLTSNTGELFFGEGSRLTVL.

V and J are TRBV6-1 and TRBJ1-2, with D perhaps matching TRBD1 (5 bases). V lost 7 bases and J lost 4, with 19 bases in between. This CDR3 has 15 amino acids. Germline lookup yields CDR1 MNHNS and CDR2 SASEGT. The CDR3 here is CASTEGELFFYGYTF. For the CDR3, the DNA is TGTGCCAGCACCGAAGGGGAATTATTCTTCTATGGCTACACCTTC.